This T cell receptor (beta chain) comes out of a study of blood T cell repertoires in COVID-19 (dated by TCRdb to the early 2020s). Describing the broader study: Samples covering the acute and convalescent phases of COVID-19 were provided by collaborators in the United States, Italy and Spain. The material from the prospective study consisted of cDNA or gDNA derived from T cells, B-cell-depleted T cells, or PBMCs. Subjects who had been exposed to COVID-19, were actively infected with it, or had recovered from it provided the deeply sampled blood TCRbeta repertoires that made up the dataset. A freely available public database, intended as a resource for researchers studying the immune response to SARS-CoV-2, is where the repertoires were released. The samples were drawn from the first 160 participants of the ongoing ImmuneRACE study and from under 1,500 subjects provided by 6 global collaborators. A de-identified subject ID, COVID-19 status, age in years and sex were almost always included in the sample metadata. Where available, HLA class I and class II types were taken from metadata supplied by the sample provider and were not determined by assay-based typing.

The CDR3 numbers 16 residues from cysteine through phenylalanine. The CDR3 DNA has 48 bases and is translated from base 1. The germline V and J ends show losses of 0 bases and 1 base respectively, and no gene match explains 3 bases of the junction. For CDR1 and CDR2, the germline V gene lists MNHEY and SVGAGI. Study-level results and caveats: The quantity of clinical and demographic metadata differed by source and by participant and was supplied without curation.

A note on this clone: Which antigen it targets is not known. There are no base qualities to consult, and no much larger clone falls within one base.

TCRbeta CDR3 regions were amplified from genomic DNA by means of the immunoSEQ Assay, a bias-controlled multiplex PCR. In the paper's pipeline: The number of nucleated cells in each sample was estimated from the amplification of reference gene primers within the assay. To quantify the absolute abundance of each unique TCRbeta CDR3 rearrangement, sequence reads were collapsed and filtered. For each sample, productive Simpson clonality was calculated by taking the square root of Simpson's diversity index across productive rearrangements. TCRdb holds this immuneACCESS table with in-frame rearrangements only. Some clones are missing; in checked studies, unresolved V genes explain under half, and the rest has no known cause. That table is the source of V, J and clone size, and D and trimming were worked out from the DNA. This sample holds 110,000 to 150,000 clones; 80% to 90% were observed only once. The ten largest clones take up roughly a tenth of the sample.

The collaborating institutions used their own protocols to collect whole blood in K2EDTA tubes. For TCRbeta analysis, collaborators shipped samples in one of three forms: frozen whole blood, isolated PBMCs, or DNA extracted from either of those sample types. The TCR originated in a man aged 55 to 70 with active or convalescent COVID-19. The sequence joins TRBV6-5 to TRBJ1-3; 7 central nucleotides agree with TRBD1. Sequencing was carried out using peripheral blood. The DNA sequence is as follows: TGTGCCAGCAGTTACTCCCACAGGGGTTCTGGAAACACCATATATTTT. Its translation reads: CASSYSHRGSGNTIYF.